This TCR beta chain was documented in a study of blood T cell repertoires in COVID-19. Study information: Specimens from acute and convalescent COVID-19 originated in the United States, Italy and Spain. Sources were T cells, B-cell-depleted T cells, or PBMCs; the material itself was cDNA or gDNA.

Authors' methods: Scientists estimated how many nucleated cells there were by amplifying reference gene primers. Produced via immunoSEQ multiplex PCR; TCRdb's table is partial and in-frame only. The DNA was the basis for D and trimming; V, J and clone size are from that table. Counted here are about 360,000 clones, around 87% occurring once; the ten biggest clones make up over 2.5%. The sample holds one count of this clone. V trimming: 4 bases; J trimming: 2 bases; junction bases outside the gene matches: 5. Germline V gene lookup returns CDR1 LGHDT and CDR2 YNNKEL (reference sequence). The CDR3 covers 14 residues.

The receptor comes from a human donor in a cohort sampled during active COVID-19. Sequencing input: peripheral blood. The chain has TRBV3-1 (or the pseudogene TRBV3-2) and TRBJ2-7, with 7 bases aligning to TRBD1. Here the CDR3 DNA reads TGTGCCAGCAGCCCCTCGGGACAGCCCTACGAGCAGTACTTC. This codes for CASSPSGQPYEQYF.